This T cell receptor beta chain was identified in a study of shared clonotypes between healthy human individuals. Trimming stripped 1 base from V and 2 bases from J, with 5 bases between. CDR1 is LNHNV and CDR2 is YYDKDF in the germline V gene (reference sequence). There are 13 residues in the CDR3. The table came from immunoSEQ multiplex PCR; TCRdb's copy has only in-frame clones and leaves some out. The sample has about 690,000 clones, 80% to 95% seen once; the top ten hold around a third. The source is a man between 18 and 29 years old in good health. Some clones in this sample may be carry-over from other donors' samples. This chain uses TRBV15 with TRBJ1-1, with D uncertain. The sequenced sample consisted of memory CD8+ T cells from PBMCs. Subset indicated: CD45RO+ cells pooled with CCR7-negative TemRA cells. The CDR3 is CATSRVTNTEAFF. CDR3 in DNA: TGTGCCACCAGCAGAGTGACTAACACTGAAGCTTTCTTT.